Listed here is a single T cell receptor beta chain. Samples of blood were obtained at baseline, on cycle 4 day 1, and on cycle 7 day 1. This CDR3 is built from 14 residues. V gave up 2 bases and J gave up 6 bases, with 13 bases separating them. Germline V gene data show CDR1 as MNHEY and CDR2 as SVGAGI. Sequenced by immunoSEQ multiplex PCR; TCRdb stores in-frame clones only, minus some. The table lists 82,000 or so clones, more than 70% of them singletons. The data originate from a study of OX40 agonist ivuxolimab in advanced cancers. As for the study in general: Intravenous ivuxolimab was administered to patients every 2 weeks at 0.01 to 10 mg/kg.

The material was CD4+ or CD8+ T cells sorted from blood, obtained in a trial of the OX40 agonist ivuxolimab. This sequence joins TRBV6-5 and TRBJ1-2, with a weak D call TRBD1 (5 bases). This sequence was found in an adult with an advanced solid tumor such as melanoma, head and neck, liver or kidney cancer. In DNA, the CDR3 is TGTGCCAGCAGTTACGGGGCAGGGCGGGATGGCTACACCTTC. It is translated as CASSYGAGRDGYTF.